This entry lists 13 T cell receptor beta chains sequenced from one sample in a study of cytomegalovirus exposure and HLA in healthy donors. The protocol was immunoSEQ multiplex PCR, while the TCRdb copy is restricted to in-frame clones and leaves out a portion. The table shows 130,000 to 150,000 clones, with 85% to 90% occurring only once. Sequenced: PBMCs. These receptors were collected from a woman between 18 and 29 years old in good health and CMV-seropositive.

The CDR3 reads CASSLRTGANEKLFF. The CDR3, as DNA: TGTGCCAGCAGCTTAAGGACAGGGGCTAATGAAAAACTGTTTTTT. V is TRBV7-9 and J is TRBJ1-4; the match to TRBD1 covers 9 bases. The germline V gene has CDR1 SEHNR and CDR2 FQNEAQ (reference sequence). V gave up 2 bases and J gave up 3 bases; unmatched junction bases: 1. This CDR3 is 15 amino acids long. Full variable domain (remainder filled in from reference TRBV7-9 and TRBJ1-4): DTGVSQNPRHKITKRGQNVTFRCDPISEHNRLYWYRQTLGQGPEFLTYFQNEAQLEKSRLLSDRFSAERPKGSFSTLEIQRTEQGDSAMYLCASSLRTGANEKLFFGSGTQLSVL.

The chain recombines TRBV6-5 with TRBJ2-1, with 10 bases identical to TRBD1. The CDR3 spans 14 residues. V was pared by 6 bases and J by 7 bases, with 6 bases of the junction left unmatched. The germline V gene has CDR1 MNHEY and CDR2 SVGAGI. The CDR3 sequence: CASSPTGGWNEQFF. In DNA, the CDR3 is TGTGCCAGCAGCCCGACAGGGGGCTGGAATGAGCAGTTCTTC.

This clone was detected only a few times. The chain is built from TRBV5-5 and TRBJ2-7; 9 positions agree with TRBD1. With 3 bases clipped from V and 6 bases from J, the junction kept 10 bases outside the gene matches. Looked up from germline, CDR1 is SGHKS and CDR2 is YYEKEE (reference sequence). The length of the CDR3 is 15 residues. Here the CDR3 reads CASSYSPGTGTEQYF. CDR3 bases: TGTGCCAGCAGCTATAGTCCCGGGACAGGGACCGAGCAGTACTTC.

The V call is TRBV6-5, the J call TRBJ2-3; 7 bases fit TRBD2. Trimming at V came to 4 bases and at J to 4 bases, leaving 5 bases not matched to a gene. The CDR3 has 14 residues. Germline CDR1 MNHEY, CDR2 SVGAGI. The CDR3 loop is CASSSGTISDTQYF. The CDR3 DNA sequence: TGTGCCAGCAGTTCCGGGACTATCTCAGATACGCAGTATTTT.

The rearrangement uses TRBV6-1 and TRBJ2-1; 7 nucleotides agree with TRBD2. The CDR3 is made up of 16 amino acids. Germline-derived CDR1 and CDR2 are MNHNS and SASEGT. The junction had 7 bases not matched to a gene; V was cut back by 1 base and J by 4 bases. The CDR3 loop reads CASSEENGGSYNEQFF. CDR3 nucleotides: TGTGCCAGCAGTGAAGAAAACGGGGGGTCGTACAATGAGCAGTTCTTC.

The chain uses TRBV30 and TRBJ1-1; TRBD1 aligns across 9 bases. V lost 5 bases, J lost 8 bases, and 12 bases stayed unmatched. Germline CDR1 reads GTSNPN; CDR2 reads SVGIG (reference sequence). There are 14 residues in the CDR3. The CDR3 DNA follows: TGTGCCTGGGAACCGAGGGGGACAGGGCGAGAAGCTTTCTTT. It translates to CAWEPRGTGREAFF.

The chain links TRBV2 to TRBJ2-7; tentatively, D is TRBD2 (6 bases). V lost 2 bases and J lost 0, with 14 bases in between. CDR1 is SNHLY and CDR2 is FYNNEI in the germline V gene. The length of the CDR3 is 16 residues. CDR3 loop: CASSEYRGTSSYEQYF. For the CDR3, the DNA is TGTGCCAGCAGTGAATATCGGGGGACGAGCTCCTACGAGCAGTACTTC.

The chain uses TRBV30 and TRBJ2-3; TRBD1 is a possible D gene (6 bases). In germline, CDR1 is GTSNPN, CDR2 SVGIG (reference sequence). Trimming cost V 4 bases and J 1 base, with 9 bases left between them. This CDR3 comprises 13 residues. The CDR3 loop is CAWKAGGTDTQYF. For the CDR3, the DNA is TGTGCCTGGAAGGCAGGGGGCACAGATACGCAGTATTTT. The full variable domain, completed using reference TRBV30 and TRBJ2-3, is SQTIHQWPATLVQPVGSPLSLECTVEGTSNPNLYWYRQAAGRGLQLLFYSVGIGQISSEVPQNLSASRPQDRQFILSSKKLLLSDSGFYLCAWKAGGTDTQYFGPGTRLTVL.

The genes are TRBV9 and TRBJ1-6; possible D gene TRBD1, 5 bases. Looked up from germline, CDR1 is SGDLS and CDR2 is YYNGEE. CDR3 length: 13 amino acids. Trimming pared 4 bases from V and 7 bases from J, leaving 9 bases between. The CDR3 DNA follows: TGTGCCAGCAGCACCAGACAGAATTCACCCCTCCACTTT. Protein: CASSTRQNSPLHF.

The CDR3 region has the DNA TGTGCCAGCAGCTTCTCCGGGACAGGGTCCTACGAGCAGTACTTC. Translation gives CASSFSGTGSYEQYF. The gene calls are TRBV7-2 and TRBJ2-7; 9 bases are shared with TRBD1. The CDR3 contains 15 residues. Germline V gene data show CDR1 as SGHTA and CDR2 as FQGNSA. Trimming at V came to 3 bases and at J to 1 base, leaving 4 bases not matched to a gene.

The chain combines TRBV6-4 with TRBJ2-7; 7 positions match TRBD1. The V and J ends lost 2 bases and 3 bases, in that order; junction bases with no gene match: 10. Per germline, CDR1 MRHNA and CDR2 SNTAGT. CDR3 length: 16 amino acids. The CDR3: CASSDGGQALIYEQYF. CDR3 DNA: TGTGCCAGCAGTGACGGAGGACAGGCGCTCATCTACGAGCAGTACTTC.

The chain employs TRBV9 and TRBJ2-7; maybe TRBD1 (6 bases). Germline V gene sequence: CDR1 SGDLS, CDR2 YYNGEE. The CDR3 is made up of 15 amino acids. Trimming cost V 4 bases and J 0 bases, with 14 bases left between them. The CDR3, as DNA: TGTGCCAGCAGCACGCGGACAGATAGCTCCTACGAGCAGTACTTC. Translation gives CASSTRTDSSYEQYF. Supplemented by reference TRBV9 and TRBJ2-7, the full variable domain reads DSGVTQTPKHLITATGQRVTLRCSPRSGDLSVYWYQQSLDQGLQFLIQYYNGEERAKGNILERFSAQQFPDLHSELNLSSLELGDSALYFCASSTRTDSSYEQYFGPGTRLTVT.

This sequence joins TRBV7-9 and TRBJ1-5; D gene ambiguous. V was trimmed by 0 bases and J by 1 base, leaving 4 bases between them. Looked up from germline, CDR1 is SEHNR and CDR2 is FQNEAQ (reference sequence). CDR3 length: 14 residues. The CDR3 loop is CASSLAPSNQPQHF. The CDR3 bases are TGTGCCAGCAGCTTAGCCCCAAGCAATCAGCCCCAGCATTTT.